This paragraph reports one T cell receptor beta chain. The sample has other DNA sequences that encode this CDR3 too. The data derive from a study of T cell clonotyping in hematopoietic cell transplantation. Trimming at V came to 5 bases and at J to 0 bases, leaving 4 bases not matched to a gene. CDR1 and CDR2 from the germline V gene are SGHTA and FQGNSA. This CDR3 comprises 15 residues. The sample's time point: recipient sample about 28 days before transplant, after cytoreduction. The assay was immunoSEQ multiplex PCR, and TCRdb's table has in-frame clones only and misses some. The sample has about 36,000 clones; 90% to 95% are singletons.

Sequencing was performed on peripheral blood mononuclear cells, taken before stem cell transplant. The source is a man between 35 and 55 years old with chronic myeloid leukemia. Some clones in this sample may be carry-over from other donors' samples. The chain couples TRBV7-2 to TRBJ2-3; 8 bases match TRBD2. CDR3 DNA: TGTGCCAGCAGCCTCGGGGGGGCAAGCACAGATACGCAGTATTTT. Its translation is CASSLGGASTDTQYF.